A single sample gave rise to the 13 T cell receptor beta chains below, sequenced in a study of identical twins. MiXCR, run by TCRdb on the 5' RACE reads, gives a single entry per CDR3 protein. The sample shows over 200,000 distinct CDR3 sequences, approximately 10% of them seen only once. The specimen was memory T cells sorted from blood. The receptors shown here come from a man in his forties or fifties in good health.

The chain links TRBV12-3 or TRBV12-4 to TRBJ1-5; 7 nucleotides align to TRBD1. This CDR3 spans 14 amino acids. V gave up 6 bases and J gave up 0 bases; unmatched junction bases: 2. The CDR3 DNA is TGTGCCAGCAGGGGACAGAATAGCAATCAGCCCCAGCATTTT. This codes for CASRGQNSNQPQHF.

This clonotype showed up many times. V gene TRBV20-1 combines with J gene TRBJ1-5, with a possible D match to TRBD1 (6 bases). Deletions cut 2 bases from V and 1 base from J, with 9 bases between. The CDR3 length is 14 residues. Germline-derived CDR1 and CDR2 are DFQATT and SNEGSKA (reference sequence). The DNA for the CDR3 is TGCAGTGCTAGACGGGGGCCCAGCAATCAGCCCCAGCATTTT. Translating it yields CSARRGPSNQPQHF.

This chain joins TRBV30 and TRBJ1-1; the D is unclear. CDR1 is GTSNPN and CDR2 is SVGIG in the germline V gene (reference sequence). With 3 bases removed from V and 10 bases from J, the gap between germline ends came to 21 bases. This CDR3 has 14 residues. The CDR3 protein is CAWRPGGGVIRAFF. The DNA for the CDR3 is TGTGCCTGGAGGCCGGGAGGCGGGGTGATACGAGCTTTCTTT.

A few counts support this clonotype. The chain is built from TRBV20-1 and TRBJ2-5; 7 bases map to TRBD2. The CDR3 is 15 residues long. J was trimmed by 3 bases and V by 1 base; bases with no gene match: 8. The germline V gene has CDR1 DFQATT and CDR2 SNEGSKA (reference sequence). This CDR3 is CSARVAGELKETQYF. CDR3 bases: TGCAGTGCTAGAGTTGCGGGGGAGCTTAAAGAGACCCAGTACTTC.

This clonotype appeared many times. The rearrangement joins TRBV14 to TRBJ2-1; 8 bases map to TRBD2. CDR3 length equals 16 residues. V trimming: 1 base; J trimming: 4 bases; junction bases outside the gene matches: 6. CDR1 is SGHDN and CDR2 is FVKESK in the germline V gene. Here the CDR3 reads CASSQVRSSGYNEQFF. The CDR3 bases are TGTGCCAGCAGCCAAGTGCGGTCTAGCGGGTACAATGAGCAGTTCTTC. Full variable domain (remainder filled in from reference TRBV14 and TRBJ2-1): EAGVTQFPSHSVIEKGQTVTLRCDPISGHDNLYWYRRVMGKEIKFLLHFVKESKQDESGMPNNRFLAERTGGTYSTLKVQPAELEDSGVYFCASSQVRSSGYNEQFFGPGTRLTVL.

This clonotype occurred a few times. V gene TRBV5-6 combines with J gene TRBJ2-5, with unresolved D. The CDR3 is made up of 13 amino acids. Germline V CDR1 and CDR2: SGHDT, YYEEEE. With 2 bases removed from V and 1 base from J, the gap between germline ends came to 6 bases. This CDR3 is CASSFPFQETQYF. The DNA for the CDR3 is TGTGCCAGCAGCTTCCCCTTCCAAGAGACCCAGTACTTC.

CDR3 protein: CSASYGGAVGELFF. The CDR3 DNA reads as TGCAGTGCTAGCTACGGGGGGGCTGTCGGGGAGCTGTTTTTT. The rearrangement uses TRBV20-1 and TRBJ2-2; 8 bases fit TRBD2. Germline loops: CDR1 DFQATT, CDR2 SNEGSKA (reference sequence). There are 14 residues in the CDR3. Losses at the gene ends were 3 bases for V and 7 bases for J; bases not matched to a gene: 7.

The V call is TRBV5-4, the J call TRBJ2-1; D ambiguous. From germline, CDR1 is SGHNT and CDR2 YYREEE (reference sequence). This CDR3 has 13 residues. The ends were cut back, 3 bases at V and 8 bases at J, with 12 bases in the middle. The CDR3 reads CASSSPGPDEQFF. The CDR3 region has the DNA TGTGCCAGCAGCTCCCCTGGTCCCGATGAGCAGTTCTTC.

In its sample, this clonotype was seen many times. The V gene is TRBV9, the J gene TRBJ2-7; perhaps TRBD2 as D (7 bases). The CDR3 covers 15 residues. Germline assignment: CDR1 SGDLS and CDR2 YYNGEE. V lost 0 bases to trimming and J lost 5 bases, with 15 bases between them. In nucleotides, the CDR3 is TGTGCCAGCAGCGTAGATACGGGGGGCCCCCACGAGCAGTACTTC. Protein product: CASSVDTGGPHEQYF.

This clonotype was picked up many times. This chain joins TRBV20-1 and TRBJ2-5; 7 bases match TRBD2. CDR1 is DFQATT and CDR2 is SNEGSKA in the germline V gene (reference sequence). This CDR3 is 12 amino acids long. Germline trimming cut 4 bases from V and 5 bases from J; bases unmatched to any gene: 4. CDR3 sequence reads: CSAISGVETQYF. The CDR3 DNA follows: TGCAGTGCTATCAGCGGGGTGGAGACCCAGTACTTC.

This clonotype was recorded many times. The chain joins TRBV20-1 to TRBJ1-4; D is ambiguous. Trimming removed 7 bases at V and 8 bases at J, with 23 bases between. The germline V gene encodes CDR1 DFQATT and CDR2 SNEGSKA (reference sequence). The CDR3 length is 15 residues. CDR3 residues: CSVIKSGTAQEKLFF. The CDR3 DNA follows: TGCAGTGTCATTAAGTCCGGAACAGCCCAGGAAAAACTGTTTTTT.

This clonotype was seen a few times. This sequence joins TRBV4-1 and TRBJ1-1, with 10 bases fitting TRBD1. CDR1 and CDR2 (germline): MGHRA, YSYEKL. After removal of 4 bases from V and 4 bases from J, the junction contained 6 bases not matched to a gene. The CDR3 contains 15 residues. The CDR3 is CASSRGQGGGTEAFF. For the CDR3, the DNA is TGCGCCAGCAGCCGAGGACAGGGGGGGGGCACTGAAGCTTTCTTT.

V and J are TRBV10-2 and TRBJ2-5, with 9 bases aligning to TRBD1. The ends lost 4 bases at V and 4 bases at J; junction bases unmatched: 1. The CDR3 sequence is 13 residues long. Per germline, CDR1 WSHSY and CDR2 SAAADI. CDR3 in amino acids: CASSATGGETQYF. The CDR3 DNA is TGCGCCAGCAGTGCGACAGGGGGAGAGACCCAGTACTTC.